Reported below is one T cell receptor beta chain. Its antigen remains unknown. This sample is drawn from a study of cytomegalovirus exposure and HLA in healthy donors. Study-level points and caveats: Three CMV-associated chains proved CMV antigen-specific in vitro.

The germline gives CDR1 SGDLS, CDR2 YYNGEE. This CDR3 is 13 amino acids long. V lost 3 bases and J 7 bases, leaving 14 bases between the germline ends. PCR involved 60 Vbeta and 13 Jbeta primers. Clones were sequenced by immunoSEQ multiplex PCR, and TCRdb holds only the in-frame ones, with some missing. The table has some 110,000 clones, less than 70% seen once. The TCR sequence derives from a young woman in good health and CMV-seronegative. Sequenced: PBMCs. This chain joins TRBV9 and TRBJ2-7, with D perhaps TRBD2 (6 bases). The CDR3 DNA sequence: TGTGCCAGCAGCGCCGGGACTTCCGGGGAGCAGTACTTC. Its protein is CASSAGTSGEQYF.